These 32 T cell receptor beta chains originate from one sample sequenced in a study of cytomegalovirus exposure and HLA in healthy donors. The PCR employed 60 Vbeta primers together with 13 Jbeta primers. The assay was immunoSEQ multiplex PCR, and TCRdb's table has in-frame clones only and misses some. The sample lists fewer than 200,000 clones; about 85% were seen once. Sequences were obtained from PBMCs. All receptors come from a woman aged 45 to 65 in good health and CMV-seropositive.

The genes are TRBV19 and TRBJ1-1; TRBD1 matches 7 bases. The CDR3 has 15 residues. The germline V gene has CDR1 LNHDA and CDR2 SQIVND (reference sequence). V dropped 1 base and J dropped 4; count of bases not matched to a gene: 6. CDR3 sequence (DNA): TGTGCCAGTAGTATAGCCCCAGGGGGGTCCACTGAAGCTTTCTTT. It encodes CASSIAPGGSTEAFF.

The chain combines TRBV19 with TRBJ1-5; D uncertain. Trimming took 7 bases from V and 4 from J, leaving 11 bases between them. The CDR3 is 13 residues long. Per the germline V gene, CDR1 is LNHDA and CDR2 is SQIVND (reference sequence). The chain's CDR3 is CASTNSRNQPQHF. CDR3 bases: TGTGCCAGTACGAACAGCCGGAATCAGCCCCAGCATTTT.

This chain uses TRBV29-1 with TRBJ2-1; TRBD2 matches 13 bases. The CDR3 spans 17 residues. Germline values: CDR1 SQVTM, CDR2 ANQGSEA. Trimming took 4 bases from V and 0 from J; bases not matched to a gene: 6. The CDR3 DNA reads TGCAGCGTTGTAGGACTAGCGGGGGTCCGCTCCTACAATGAGCAGTTCTTC. This translates into CSVVGLAGVRSYNEQFF.

The rearrangement links TRBV19 to TRBJ1-1, with 7 bases that match TRBD1. This CDR3 is built from 16 residues. V lost 3 bases, J lost 3 bases, and 10 bases stayed unmatched. Germline loops: CDR1 LNHDA, CDR2 SQIVND (reference sequence). CDR3 sequence: CASSIHRGRVDTEAFF. The CDR3 DNA sequence: TGTGCCAGTAGTATTCACAGGGGAAGAGTAGACACTGAAGCTTTCTTT.

The rearrangement links TRBV7-2 to TRBJ1-1; no definite D call. This CDR3 has 14 amino acids. With 2 bases removed from V and 4 bases from J, the gap between germline ends came to 11 bases. The germline gives CDR1 SGHTA, CDR2 FQGNSA. CDR3 nucleotide sequence: TGTGCCAGCAGCTTACGGGTTAAGGCCACTGAAGCTTTCTTT. It codes for CASSLRVKATEAFF.

The CDR3 DNA reads as TGTGCCAGCAGCTTTCCCTCTAGCGGGGGGGCAAATGAGCAGTTCTTC. Its protein is CASSFPSSGGANEQFF. The rearrangement joins TRBV7-8 to TRBJ2-1, with TRBD2 matching 12 bases. Germline CDR1 is SGHVS and CDR2 is FQNEAQ. The CDR3 sequence is 16 residues long. The junction had 7 bases not matched to a gene; V was cut back by 3 bases and J by 7 bases. The variable domain in full, completed from reference TRBV7-8 and TRBJ2-1, reads GAGVSQSPRYKVAKRGQDVALRCDPISGHVSLFWYQQALGQGPEFLTYFQNEAQLDKSGLPSDRFFAERPEGSVSTLKIQRTQQEDSAVYLCASSFPSSGGANEQFFGPGTRLTVL.

This chain links TRBV5-8 with TRBJ1-2; D is perhaps TRBD1 (5 bases). This CDR3 is 15 amino acids long. V lost 0 bases, J lost 2 bases, and 11 bases lay in between. Germline CDR1 SGHTS, CDR2 YDEGEE. The CDR3 here is CASSLVGGANYGYTF. CDR3 bases: TGTGCCAGCAGCTTGGTAGGAGGGGCGAACTATGGCTACACCTTC.

The chain joins TRBV28 to TRBJ2-3; 10 nucleotides agree with TRBD2. CDR3 size: 17 residues. CDR1 is MDHEN and CDR2 is SYDVKM in the germline V gene. V shed 3 bases, J shed 0 bases, and the junction held 6 bases outside the gene matches. The DNA of the CDR3 is TGTGCCAGCAGTTTCCTTTTTAGCGGGAGGAGCACAGATACGCAGTATTTT. This codes for CASSFLFSGRSTDTQYF. Full variable domain (missing parts from reference TRBV28 and TRBJ2-3): DVKVTQSSRYLVKRTGEKVFLECVQDMDHENMFWYRQDPGLGLRLIYFSYDVKMKEKGDIPEGYSVSREKKERFSLILESASTNQTSMYLCASSFLFSGRSTDTQYFGPGTRLTVL.

The chain employs TRBV10-3 and TRBJ2-1; D may be TRBD2 (6 bases). The CDR3 runs to 15 residues. Per germline, CDR1 ENHRY and CDR2 SYGVKD. Trimming took off 8 bases at V and 6 bases at J, with 20 bases between the two ends. The DNA for the CDR3 is TGTGCCATCGGTGTGGGGGGTTCTCGAGTCAATGAGCAGTTCTTC. Translated, it gives CAIGVGGSRVNEQFF.

The chain joins TRBV28 to TRBJ1-1; 7 bases match TRBD1. Trimming cost V 7 bases and J 0 bases; bases outside gene matches: 11. Per germline, CDR1 MDHEN and CDR2 SYDVKM. The CDR3 is 16 amino acids. The CDR3 region has the DNA TGTGCCAGCACAATCGGAGGGGGCGCAGTGAACACTGAAGCTTTCTTT. It encodes CASTIGGGAVNTEAFF.

The chain employs TRBV7-2 and TRBJ2-1; TRBD2 matches at 11 bases. V shed 1 base, J shed 0 bases, and the junction held 2 bases outside the gene matches. Germline CDR1 is SGHTA and CDR2 is FQGNSA. CDR3 size: 17 residues. CDR3 bases: TGTGCCAGCAGCTTAGGACTAGCGGGGTCCTCCTACAATGAGCAGTTCTTC. Translated, it gives CASSLGLAGSSYNEQFF.

V usage is TRBV6-1 and J usage is TRBJ1-2; D ambiguous. V lost 3 bases and J lost 5, with 10 bases in between. The germline V gene has CDR1 MNHNS and CDR2 SASEGT. The CDR3 runs to 13 residues. CDR3 in amino acids: CASSETQTYGYTF. CDR3 DNA sequence: TGTGCCAGCAGTGAGACTCAGACTTATGGCTACACCTTC.

This clone was picked up one time. The V and J genes are TRBV19 and TRBJ1-1, with a weak D call TRBD1 (6 bases). V lost 7 bases, J lost 6 bases, and 21 bases lay in between. Germline CDR1 reads LNHDA; CDR2 reads SQIVND (reference sequence). The CDR3 consists of 15 residues. The CDR3 nucleotides read TGTGCCAGTACTCCCTTGATGGGCAGGGGACCTGAAGCTTTCTTT. It yields the protein CASTPLMGRGPEAFF.

This chain uses TRBV7-2 with TRBJ2-4, with 7 bases aligning to TRBD1. The CDR3 is 16 residues long. Germline V gene lookup returns CDR1 SGHTA and CDR2 FQGNSA. V gave up 4 bases and J gave up 7 bases; unmatched junction bases: 13. Here the CDR3 DNA reads TGTGCCAGCAGCTCCGGCTCAAGACAGGGTGGGAACATTCAGTACTTC. Its translation: CASSSGSRQGGNIQYF.

J is TRBJ2-5 and V is TRBV6-6; possibly TRBD1 for D (5 bases). Germline lookup yields CDR1 MNHNY and CDR2 SVGAGI (reference sequence). V was cut by 5 bases and J by 4 bases, with 11 bases left in between. The CDR3 consists of 13 residues. In DNA, the CDR3 is TGTGCCAGCAGTCTGCAAGGGGTAGAGACCCAGTACTTC. The encoded protein is CASSLQGVETQYF.

In its sample, this clone was seen once. The chain links TRBV7-2 to TRBJ2-2; a possible D gene is TRBD2 (6 bases). The length of the CDR3 is 17 residues. Trimming removed 5 bases from V and 4 bases from J, with 20 bases in between. Germline CDR1 and CDR2: SGHTA and FQGNSA. The CDR3 bases are TGTGCCAGCAGCCCTCGTGGGCCGCGAGCGGGCACCGGGGAGCTGTTTTTT. It encodes CASSPRGPRAGTGELFF. Full variable domain (rest looked up from reference TRBV7-2 and TRBJ2-2): GAGVSQSPSNKVTEKGKDVELRCDPISGHTALYWYRQSLGQGLEFLIYFQGNSAPDKSGLPSDRFSAERTGGSVSTLTIQRTQQEDSAVYLCASSPRGPRAGTGELFFGEGSRLTVL.

The chain links TRBV18 to TRBJ1-4; 11 bases align to TRBD1. Germline loops: CDR1 KGHSH, CDR2 LQKENI. This CDR3 contains 15 residues. The V and J ends lost 6 bases and 8 bases, in that order; junction bases with no gene match: 8. The DNA for the CDR3 is TGTGCCAGCTCGCGCGAGGGACAGGGGGACGAAAAACTGTTTTTT. Its protein product is CASSREGQGDEKLFF. The variable domain in full, with the rest retrieved from reference TRBV18 and TRBJ1-4, is NAGVMQNPRHLVRRRGQEARLRCSPMKGHSHVYWYRQLPEEGLKFMVYLQKENIIDESGMPKERFSAEFPKEGPSILRIQQVVRGDSAAYFCASSREGQGDEKLFFGSGTQLSVL.

This clone was counted only a few times. This chain links TRBV29-1 with TRBJ2-6; no clear D. V dropped 7 bases and J dropped 0 bases, with 10 bases sitting between them. Per germline, CDR1 SQVTM and CDR2 ANQGSEA. The length of the CDR3 is 14 residues. In DNA form, the CDR3 reads TGCAGCGCCCTGGAGCTCTCTGGGGCCAACGTCCTGACTTTC. Protein product: CSALELSGANVLTF.

This clone was seen only once. J is TRBJ2-1 and V is TRBV9; 9 bases are a match to TRBD2. V trimming: 1 base; J trimming: 4 bases; junction bases outside the gene matches: 3. The CDR3 covers 15 residues. Germline V gives CDR1 SGDLS, CDR2 YYNGEE. The CDR3 is CASSVKLAGYNEQFF. CDR3 DNA sequence: TGTGCCAGCAGCGTAAAGCTAGCGGGGTACAATGAGCAGTTCTTC.

The V and J genes are TRBV27 and TRBJ1-1; D not certain. The CDR3 is 13 amino acids. The V end was cut by 6 bases, the J end by 2 bases, with 10 bases between. Germline values: CDR1 MNHEY, CDR2 SMNVEV (reference sequence). CDR3 nucleotides: TGTGCCAGCAGCCCGAGCGGAAACACTGAAGCTTTCTTT. This codes for CASSPSGNTEAFF.

Concerning this clone: Relative to the germline gene, one junction end is altered; a read error may explain this. The rearrangement joins TRBV6-5 to TRBJ1-5; D is unresolved. The germline V gene has CDR1 MNHEY and CDR2 SVGAGI. The CDR3 consists of 14 residues. The CDR3 DNA is TGTGCCAGCAGATACTCGATGAGCGATCAGCCCCAGCATTTT. Amino acid sequence: CASRYSMSDQPQHF.

The V gene is TRBV2, the J gene TRBJ2-2, with 7 bases lining up with TRBD2. After removal of 6 bases from V and 1 base from J, the junction contained 8 bases not matched to a gene. Germline V gene lookup returns CDR1 SNHLY and CDR2 FYNNEI. The CDR3 extends over 16 amino acids. The CDR3 nucleotides read TGTGCCAGCAGGGGGGGGATTCTATGGAACACCGGGGAGCTGTTTTTT. This translates into CASRGGILWNTGELFF.

The rearrangement uses TRBV18 and TRBJ2-5, with D possibly TRBD1 on 6 matching bases. This CDR3 has 15 residues. With 5 bases removed from V and 1 base from J, the gap between germline ends came to 14 bases. Germline-derived CDR1 and CDR2 are KGHSH and LQKENI. In DNA, the CDR3 is TGTGCCAGCTCAAGGGACCAGGACAGCCAAGAGACCCAGTACTTC. Residues: CASSRDQDSQETQYF.

This chain uses TRBV2 with TRBJ1-5; no clear D. Germline V gives CDR1 SNHLY, CDR2 FYNNEI. CDR3 length equals 15 residues. V was shortened by 4 bases and J by 3 bases, with 13 bases between the two germline ends. Here the CDR3 reads CASSGRQLANQPQHF. The CDR3, as DNA: TGTGCCAGCAGTGGAAGGCAGCTAGCCAATCAGCCCCAGCATTTT.

The chain recombines TRBV5-1 with TRBJ2-5, with 8 bases fitting TRBD1. The V segment lost 3 bases and the J segment 2 bases; nucleotides outside the gene matches: 6. Germline lookup yields CDR1 SGHRS and CDR2 YFSETQ. CDR3 length: 15 amino acids. The CDR3 sequence is CASSWGTGRQETQYF. CDR3 DNA: TGCGCCAGCAGCTGGGGGACAGGTCGGCAAGAGACCCAGTACTTC.

DNA of the CDR3: TGTGCCAGCAGTTACTTTAGCGGGAGAAACGAGCAGTACTTC. Its protein is CASSYFSGRNEQYF. The chain joins TRBV6-5 to TRBJ2-7, with TRBD2 matching over 9 bases. With V trimmed by 1 base and J by 5 bases, 3 bases remained unmatched. The CDR3 is made up of 14 amino acids. Germline loops: CDR1 MNHEY, CDR2 SVGAGI.

V usage is TRBV19 and J usage is TRBJ1-5, with 9 bases aligning to TRBD1. CDR1 is LNHDA, CDR2 SQIVND, per germline (reference sequence). Unmatched junction bases numbered 10, after V lost 4 bases and J lost 0 bases. The CDR3 consists of 18 residues. CDR3 sequence (DNA): TGTGCCAGTAGTACCCTAAAACAGGGGGCTTATAGCAATCAGCCCCAGCATTTT. The encoded protein is CASSTLKQGAYSNQPQHF.

This clone was seen more than once but under ten times. The chain uses TRBV2 and TRBJ2-7; possible D gene TRBD2, 6 bases. CDR3 length equals 13 residues. V shed 10 bases and J shed 0 bases, with 13 bases lying between them. In germline, CDR1 is SNHLY, CDR2 FYNNEI. The CDR3 region is CAMRGLYSYEQYF. The CDR3 DNA is TGTGCCATGAGGGGACTTTACTCCTACGAGCAGTACTTC.

The chain recombines TRBV11-3 with TRBJ2-1; the match to TRBD2 covers 11 bases. Looked up from germline, CDR1 is SGHNT and CDR2 is YENEEA. This CDR3 has 15 residues. The V and J ends lost 6 bases and 4 bases, in that order; junction bases with no gene match: 5. The CDR3 bases are TGTGCCAGCAGTACCGGGACTAGCGGATACAATGAGCAGTTCTTC. This codes for CASSTGTSGYNEQFF.

The J gene is TRBJ2-3, the V gene TRBV7-6; D possibly corresponds to TRBD2 (6 bases). Germline V gene data show CDR1 as SGHVS and CDR2 as FNYEAQ. Trimming removed 8 bases at V and 1 base at J, with 16 bases between. The CDR3 loop spans 15 amino acids. CDR3 nucleotide sequence: TGTGCCAGCTCCCAGTGGGGACTTCGCACAGATACGCAGTATTTT. Translated, it gives CASSQWGLRTDTQYF.

This clone was counted only a few times. The chain has TRBV5-1 and TRBJ2-2; the match to TRBD1 covers 7 bases. The CDR3 consists of 15 residues. Looked up from germline, CDR1 is SGHRS and CDR2 is YFSETQ. V lost 6 bases to trimming and J lost 5 bases; unmatched junction nucleotides: 10. The CDR3 protein is CASTSTGQGTGELFF. CDR3 bases: TGCGCCAGCACCTCGACAGGGCAAGGGACCGGGGAGCTGTTTTTT.

J is TRBJ1-1 and V is TRBV7-9; D remains unclear. CDR3 size: 14 residues. Per the germline V gene, CDR1 is SEHNR and CDR2 is FQNEAQ (reference sequence). Trimming took 6 bases from V and 0 from J, leaving 11 bases between them. The CDR3 region has the DNA TGTGCCAGCAGTTCAGGATCTTTGAACACTGAAGCTTTCTTT. This encodes CASSSGSLNTEAFF.